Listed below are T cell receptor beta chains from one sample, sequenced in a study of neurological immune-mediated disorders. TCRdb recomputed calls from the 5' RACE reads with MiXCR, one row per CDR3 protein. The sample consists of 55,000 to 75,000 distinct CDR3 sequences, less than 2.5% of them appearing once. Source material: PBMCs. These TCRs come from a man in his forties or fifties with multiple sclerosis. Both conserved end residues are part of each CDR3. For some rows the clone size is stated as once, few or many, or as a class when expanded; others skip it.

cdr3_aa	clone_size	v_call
CSASDETQYF	many	TRBV20-1
CSARVGGLAGASSYNEQFF	many	TRBV20-1
CASIKNSGNTIYF	many	TRBV12-3/TRBV12-4
CASSSPGQETQYF	few	TRBV4-2
CASSERGYEQYF	many	TRBV6-5
CASSTSFSGGGDNEQFF	many	TRBV6-6
CASSRGTDNSTLNF	many	TRBV5-1
CASSPPGHYGYTF	many	TRBV18
CASSFRQGNEKLFF	many	TRBV3-1
CASSPGTSWNEQFF	few	TRBV11-2
CASSAWRDNTEAFF	many	TRBV5-1
CASSYIPTGQSGANVLTF	many	TRBV5-1
CASSFGGHDTDTQYF	many	TRBV12-3/TRBV12-4
CASSSPGRPYEQYF	many	TRBV28
CASSLEGTGLAKNIQYF	many	TRBV7-3
CASSKMSEQYF	-	TRBV14
CAWSPLTVDQPQHF	-	TRBV30
CASSLARNTEAFF	many	TRBV7-9
CASSSRGVGETQYF	many	TRBV6-6
CASSRDTSSGNTIYF	many	TRBV5-1
CASSPGDRGSNTGELFF	many	TRBV7-9
CASSTTRQGYNSTLNF	-	TRBV6-5
CASSLGRQGVETQYF	few	TRBV11-2
CASNFGGGLTEAFF	many	TRBV3-1
CASSPGQGSNQPQHF	many	TRBV9
CASSLGHGTNAQFF	-	TRBV5-1
CASSLGSRGSTDTQYF	many	TRBV11-2